This TCR beta chain was recorded in a study of blood T cell repertoires in COVID-19. Looking at the study overall: T cells, B-cell-depleted T cells, or PBMCs supplied cDNA or gDNA.

Allocation to cohorts depended on clinical history reported by the participants. Among Cohort 3 donors, those recovered had two negative PCRs, clearance, or symptom resolution. How the authors handled the data: Scientists estimated how many nucleated cells there were by amplifying reference gene primers. Sequenced by immunoSEQ multiplex PCR; TCRdb stores in-frame clones only, minus some. That table gives V, J and clone size, and the DNA gave D and trimming. The table lists approximately 260,000 clones, more than 65% of them singletons. This CDR3 is 15 amino acids long. The trim removed 6 bases at V and 4 bases at J, leaving 7 bases unmatched. CDR1 is MNHEY, CDR2 SVGAGI, per germline.

The receptor was isolated from a man aged 50 to 60 who had recovered from COVID-19. This chain uses TRBV6-5 with TRBJ2-7, with TRBD1 matching 12 bases. Material: PBMCs or T cells enriched from blood (not recorded which). The CDR3 DNA follows: TGTGCCAGCAGGGGGACAGGGGGCGCGAAATACGAGCAGTACTTC. It yields the protein CASRGTGGAKYEQYF.